These T cell receptor beta chains were read from a single sample in a study of T cells in Graves' hyperthyroidism and ophthalmopathy. MiXCR was run by TCRdb on the multiplex PCR reads, yielding one entry per CDR3 protein. The data contain 390,000 or so distinct CDR3 sequences, around 15% of them seen just once; the ten biggest clones take up less than 15%. The sequenced sample consisted of blood. The source of these receptors is a man younger than 35 with Graves' ophthalmopathy. CDR3s include the opening cysteine and the closing phenylalanine or tryptophan. Clone size appears in some rows only: once, few, many, or a class for an expanded clone.

V,size,J,CDR3
TRBV20-1,NA,TRBJ2-7,CSAPPQGEFYGEQYF
TRBV2,many,TRBJ1-1,CASMGQVGSEAFF
TRBV5-1,many,TRBJ1-2,CASSLAQTMVGYTF
TRBV19,many,TRBJ1-2,CASSNSGTSVIGYTF
TRBV25-1,many,TRBJ2-2,CASSGTGDTGELFF
TRBV2,many,TRBJ2-3,CATEERYDTQYF
TRBV7-9,many,TRBJ2-5,CASSLGGTRRKETQYF
TRBV12-5,many,TRBJ2-1,CASGGQHNEQFF
TRBV20-1,many,TRBJ2-1,CSAPGGLAASYNEQFF
TRBV7-2,many,TRBJ1-1,CASSFTARDYTEAFF
TRBV7-2,many,TRBJ1-5,CASSSGGGAGQPQHF
TRBV2,many,TRBJ2-5,CASSEVSGPTTQYF
TRBV20-1,many,TRBJ2-2,CSANDPNTGELFF
TRBV2,many,TRBJ2-7,CASSRISGGSYEQYF
TRBV10-2,NA,TRBJ2-1,CASSASGQGFYNEQFF
TRBV18,NA,TRBJ2-7,CASSPGFRYEQYF
TRBV11-2,many,TRBJ1-2,CASSLSDGANYGYTF
TRBV6-2/TRBV6-3,NA,TRBJ2-3,CASSSPPGDYYTDTQYF
TRBV12-3/TRBV12-4,many,TRBJ2-7,CASSETGRYEQYF
TRBV6-1,many,TRBJ1-3,CASRTGDHSGNTIYF
TRBV12-3/TRBV12-4,NA,TRBJ1-1,CASSRGEETEAFF
TRBV7-9,once,TRBJ2-1,CANSLSTASSYNEQFF
TRBV7-2,NA,TRBJ2-7,CASSSVFGAGEQYF
TRBV29-1,many,TRBJ2-5,CSVPAGTETQYF
TRBV4-2,NA,TRBJ1-1,CASSQEQQAHTEAFF
TRBV18,many,TRBJ2-1,CASSPTSGGDEQFF
TRBV10-3,NA,TRBJ2-3,CAISEFREGTDTQYF
TRBV7-3,NA,TRBJ2-2,CASSIRTGPGELFF
TRBV15,NA,TRBJ1-3,CATSRGRQGLGNTIYF
TRBV5-1,many,TRBJ1-2,CASSLATGDGYTF
TRBV12-3/TRBV12-4,many,TRBJ2-6,CASSLRGDISSGANVLTF
TRBV10-2,few,TRBJ2-7,CASSEDRPSFEQYF
TRBV12-5,many,TRBJ2-1,CASGLGTGPYNEQFF
TRBV27,many,TRBJ1-2,CASSFNRQGRGYTF
TRBV18,NA,TRBJ1-4,CASSPLNNEKLFF
TRBV19,many,TRBJ1-1,CASKPFGTGPMNTEAFF
TRBV4-1,NA,TRBJ1-1,CASSQARLNTEAFF
TRBV6-1,many,TRBJ2-1,CASRGPDNEQFF
TRBV4-1,NA,TRBJ2-3,CASSQPPTGNPDTQYF